This TCR beta chain was documented in a study of blood T cells in healthy people across ages. A J-beta primer mix and a sample-barcoded 5' primer were used in a second PCR of about 7 to 12 cycles. One entry per CDR3 protein, called by TCRdb with MiXCR from the 5' RACE reads. This table has about 1.7 million distinct CDR3 sequences, 28% appearing once. In its sample, this clonotype was seen many times. The antigen is undetermined. General study findings and limits: Underestimates were what the diversity estimates from one million T cells were considered to be.

The CDR3 loop spans 11 amino acids. Trimming removed 5 bases at V and 8 bases at J, with 7 bases between. Germline-derived CDR1 and CDR2 are SGHTA and FQGNSA. The chain employs TRBV7-2 and TRBJ2-1; no reliable D call. What was sequenced was blood. The TCR originated in a woman younger than 45 in good health. In DNA, the CDR3 is TGTGCCAGCAGCCCGGTAGATGAGCAGTTCTTC. It encodes CASSPVDEQFF.